This note documents a single T cell receptor beta chain sequence. Antigen unknown. Through a sample-barcoded 5' primer and a J-beta primer mix, a second PCR was run for roughly 6 to 12 cycles. TCRdb re-called the 5' RACE reads with MiXCR, one entry per CDR3 protein. The table lists about 1.4 million distinct CDR3 sequences, roughly 64% of them singletons, with over 5% in the top ten. This specimen comes from a study of blood T cells in healthy people across ages. Findings of the study overall: What prevented conclusive comparison of naive and antigen-experienced cells was that PBMCs were unsorted. A roughly linear fall in TCR beta diversity per million T cells was seen with increasing age. The study regarded diversity estimates from one million T cells as underestimates.

Researchers report isolating at least 6 million PBMCs per sample. Trimming took 1 base from V and 3 from J, leaving 8 bases between them. Germline CDR1 LGHNT, CDR2 FRNRAP. This CDR3 has 14 amino acids. The V gene is TRBV12-5, the J gene TRBJ2-3; the D is unclear. The TCR originated in a man between 18 and 35 years old in good health. What was sequenced was blood. The CDR3 DNA reads TGTGCTAGTGGTTTGGAGCTCAAAACAGATACGCAGTATTTT. It specifies CASGLELKTDTQYF.